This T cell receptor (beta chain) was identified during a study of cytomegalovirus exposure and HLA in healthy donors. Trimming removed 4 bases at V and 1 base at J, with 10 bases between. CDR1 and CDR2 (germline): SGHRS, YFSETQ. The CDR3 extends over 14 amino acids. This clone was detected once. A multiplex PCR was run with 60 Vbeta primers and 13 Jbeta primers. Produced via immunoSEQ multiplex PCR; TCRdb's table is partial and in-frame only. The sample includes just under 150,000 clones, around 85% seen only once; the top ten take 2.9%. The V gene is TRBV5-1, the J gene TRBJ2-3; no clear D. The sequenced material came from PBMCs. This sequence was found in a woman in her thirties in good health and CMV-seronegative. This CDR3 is CASSPLSRTDTQYF. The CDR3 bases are TGCGCCAGCAGCCCTCTATCCCGCACAGATACGCAGTATTTT.